These T cell receptor beta chains were read from a single sample in a study of cytomegalovirus exposure and HLA in healthy donors. TCRdb keeps only in-frame clones here, not all; method: immunoSEQ multiplex PCR. This sample yields around 150,000 clones, of which 50% to 75% are seen a single time; 2% to 2.5% belongs to the top ten. Sequencing input: PBMCs. Receptor source: a woman in her forties in good health and CMV-seronegative. Each CDR3 is given with its conserved first and last residue. The D gene is left open where the match is weak. Only some rows state a clone size, as once, few, many or a class for expanded clones.

V	D	J	size	DNA	CDR3
TRBV30	.	TRBJ1-4	.	TGTGCCTGGTCTCCAGGGGTTGATGAAAAACTGTTTTTT	CAWSPGVDEKLFF
TRBV6-1	TRBD1	TRBJ1-3	few	TGTGCCAGCAGCCAATCCTTCAAGGACAGGGCAAGCTTGTATTTT	CASSQSFKDRASLYF
TRBV27	TRBD1	TRBJ2-7	few	TGTGCCAGCAGTAAAGGGACAGGGGGCGGGTCCTACGAGCAGTACTTC	CASSKGTGGGSYEQYF
TRBV7-3	TRBD2	TRBJ2-5	.	TGTGCCAGCAGCTCCGGACTAGCGGGGGGGGAGACCCAGTACTTC	CASSSGLAGGETQYF
TRBV19	TRBD2	TRBJ2-7	once	TGTGCCAGTAGTATCGGGGGGACCAACGAGCAGTACTTC	CASSIGGTNEQYF
TRBV18	TRBD1	TRBJ1-1	.	TGTGCCAGCTCACCGTCACAGGGGGATAACACTGAAGCTTTCTTT	CASSPSQGDNTEAFF
TRBV30	.	TRBJ1-2	.	TGTGCCTGGAGTGTACGCGGCTATGGCTACACCTTC	CAWSVRGYGYTF
TRBV18	TRBD1	TRBJ1-1	.	TGTGCCAGCTCATCAGAGGACAGGGGGCGGGTTGAAGCTTTCTTT	CASSSEDRGRVEAFF
TRBV7-9	TRBD1	TRBJ2-7	.	TGTGCCAGCAGCTCGACAGGGGAGGTGGGGTACGAGCAGTACTTC	CASSSTGEVGYEQYF
TRBV6-4	TRBD2	TRBJ2-1	.	TGTGCCAGCAGTGAGGGGATACTAGCGGGGGGCTCCTACAATGAGCAGTTCTTC	CASSEGILAGGSYNEQFF
TRBV6-1	.	TRBJ1-2	.	TGTGCCAGCAGTTCCTCAGGCTACTATGGCTACACCTTC	CASSSSGYYGYTF
TRBV30	.	TRBJ1-2	once	TGTGCCTGGGCAGGAGGGCAGGGCGGTCATGGCTACACCTTC	CAWAGGQGGHGYTF
TRBV7-2	.	TRBJ2-5	.	TGTGCCAGCAGCTTAGCTACGCCCAGGGGCCTAGAGACCCAGTACTTC	CASSLATPRGLETQYF
TRBV7-2	.	TRBJ1-2	.	TGTGCCAGCAGCTTCACTAGCCTCGGGCGTGGCTACACCTTC	CASSFTSLGRGYTF
TRBV14	.	TRBJ1-4	.	TGTGCCAGCAGCCCTTCCGGGGGGGCAACTAATGAAAAACTGTTTTTT	CASSPSGGATNEKLFF
TRBV7-9	TRBD1	TRBJ1-1	.	TGTGCCAGCAGCTCCACGACAGGGTTGCGCACTGAAGCTTTCTTT	CASSSTTGLRTEAFF
TRBV6-1	.	TRBJ1-5	few	TGTGCCAGCAGTGCATCCGGACAGAACAATCAGCCCCAGCATTTT	CASSASGQNNQPQHF
TRBV7-2	.	TRBJ1-5	.	TGTGCCAGCAGCCCCGCGGTTGGGAGTTCTCGGCCCCAGCATTTT	CASSPAVGSSRPQHF
TRBV11-3	.	TRBJ2-2	once	TGTGCCAGCAGCACCCGCAGTCCCGGGGAGCTGTTTTTT	CASSTRSPGELFF
TRBV5-5	TRBD1	TRBJ1-1	few	TGTGCCAGCGCAGGGAAAGGGGGCATGAACACTGAAGCTTTCTTT	CASAGKGGMNTEAFF
TRBV14	.	TRBJ1-1	.	TGTGCCAGCAGCTACACAGGGAGTGGTGCTTTCTTT	CASSYTGSGAFF
TRBV5-4	.	TRBJ2-2	.	TGTGCCAGCAGCTTGGATCCCGGTGGGAACACCGGGGAGCTGTTTTTT	CASSLDPGGNTGELFF
TRBV4-2	.	TRBJ2-7	once	TGTGCCAGCAGCCCGGGACTCTTCGGCGAGCAGTACTTC	CASSPGLFGEQYF
TRBV9	.	TRBJ1-2	.	TGTGCCAGCAGCGTTGGACAAAACGCCTATGGCTACACCTTC	CASSVGQNAYGYTF
TRBV5-6	.	TRBJ2-7	.	TGTGCCAGCAGCACCAGCGGGTTTACCTACGAGCAGTACTTC	CASSTSGFTYEQYF
TRBV10-3	.	TRBJ2-1	once	TGTGCCATCAGTGAGTTTAGTTTGGAGCTGGAGTTCTTC	CAISEFSLELEFF
TRBV27	TRBD1	TRBJ1-5	.	TGTGCCAGCAGCCCCCAGGGGACAGGGGTTTTTTATAGCAATCAGCCCCAGCATTTT	CASSPQGTGVFYSNQPQHF
TRBV18	.	TRBJ1-1	once	TGTGCCAGCTCACCAATCAGGGACACTGAAGCTTTCTTT	CASSPIRDTEAFF
TRBV30	.	TRBJ1-5	few	TGTGCCTGGAGTGAGGGGCCAGGGATCAATCAGCCCCAGCATTTT	CAWSEGPGINQPQHF
TRBV7-2	.	TRBJ1-5	few	TGTGCCAGCAGCCCGGGGGGTATACAGCCCCAGCATTTT	CASSPGGIQPQHF
TRBV5-1	TRBD1	TRBJ2-3	.	TGCGCCAGCAGCGTAAGACAGGGGGCCACAGATACGCAGTATTTT	CASSVRQGATDTQYF
TRBV5-6	.	TRBJ2-1	.	TGTGCCAGCAGCTTGGGACAGAGGCATGAGCAGTTCTTC	CASSLGQRHEQFF
TRBV25-1	TRBD1	TRBJ2-1	.	TGTGCCAGCAGTCAACCCCAGGGACAGGGCAGAAATGAGCAGTTCTTC	CASSQPQGQGRNEQFF
TRBV5-1	TRBD1	TRBJ2-1	.	TGCGCCAGCAGCCGCTCCGGGACAGGGCTGTACAATGAGCAGTTCTTC	CASSRSGTGLYNEQFF
TRBV27	.	TRBJ1-6	.	TGTGCCAGCAGTCTTCTCGGGGGAGATAATTCACCCCTCCACTTT	CASSLLGGDNSPLHF
TRBV7-9	.	TRBJ1-3	.	TGTGCCAGCAGCTTAGTCGGGAGCTCTGGAAACACCATATATTTT	CASSLVGSSGNTIYF
TRBV23-1	TRBD1	TRBJ1-2	few	TGCGCCAGCAGTCAAGTCCATCACATCTGGGACAGGGGCCCTGATGCCTATGGCTACACCTTC	CASSQVHHIWDRGPDAYGYTF
TRBV10-3	.	TRBJ1-2	.	TGTGCCATCAGTGCAGAAAACTATGGCTACACCTTC	CAISAENYGYTF
TRBV30	.	TRBJ2-6	.	TGTGCCTGGAGTGTAGACAGGTCTCTAGGGGCCAACGTCCTGACTTTC	CAWSVDRSLGANVLTF
TRBV30	.	TRBJ1-2	few	TGTGCCTGGATGTCCAAGAGGGTCAGAAGAGATACCTATGGCTACACCTTC	CAWMSKRVRRDTYGYTF
TRBV4-1	TRBD2	TRBJ2-2	.	TGCGCCAGCAGCCCGAACTTTCGAGGACTAGCGCCTAGGGCCGGGGAGCTGTTTTTT	CASSPNFRGLAPRAGELFF
TRBV27	.	TRBJ1-2	.	TGTGCCAGCAGTGGCCGCGACAGGACTAACTATGGCTACACCTTC	CASSGRDRTNYGYTF
TRBV19	TRBD1	TRBJ1-2	.	TGTGCCAGTAGAGCCGACAGGGGTGCTAACTATGGCTACACCTTC	CASRADRGANYGYTF
TRBV10-3	TRBD2	TRBJ2-1	.	TGTGCCATCAGCGGACTAGCGGGAAATGAGCAGTTCTTC	CAISGLAGNEQFF
TRBV2	.	TRBJ2-2	.	TGTGCCAGCAGTGATCGTGGGTCCGGGACCGGGGAGCTGTTTTTT	CASSDRGSGTGELFF